A selection of T cell receptor beta chains follows, all from one sample in a study of CD8 T cells in ankylosing spondylitis. In TCRdb, the 5' RACE reads were re-called with MiXCR into one record per CDR3 protein. The sample shows about 130,000 distinct CDR3 sequences, roughly 13% of them seen only once. The source material was blood, either unsorted or a sorted T cell fraction (not recorded which). The receptors shown here come from a female donor with ankylosing spondylitis or in good health (not recorded which). CDR3s include the opening cysteine and the closing phenylalanine or tryptophan. The order of the fields is V gene, CDR3 protein.

V: TRBV5-1
CDR3: CASSLGTGGSDTQYF

V: TRBV28
CDR3: CASSLFGNYGYTF

V: TRBV5-1
CDR3: CASSLRGGRYGYTF

V: TRBV5-1
CDR3: CASSLDSNYGYTF

V: TRBV28
CDR3: CASTNKGYGYTF

V: TRBV27
CDR3: CASSLDGTYGYTF

V: TRBV12-3/TRBV12-4
CDR3: CASSYRGTGELFF

V: TRBV11-2
CDR3: CASSLELSEQYF

V: TRBV4-1
CDR3: CASSQERTGTYNEQFF

V: TRBV2
CDR3: CASNPNSGEPHTGELFF

V: TRBV12-3/TRBV12-4
CDR3: CASIPRAGGYNEQFF

V: TRBV30
CDR3: CACRQGTYNEQFF

V: TRBV4-2
CDR3: CASSDRSTEMGGYTF

V: TRBV6-6
CDR3: CASGGPYTEAFF

V: TRBV5-1
CDR3: CASTLGDRGEGYNEQFF

V: TRBV7-9
CDR3: CASSREIGQFF

V: TRBV18
CDR3: CASSPGSGSYEQYF

V: TRBV10-3
CDR3: CAISVGFVGTVYNEQFF

V: TRBV28
CDR3: CASSFWTGEAFF

V: TRBV5-1
CDR3: CASSPTPATESNQPQHF

V: TRBV6-5
CDR3: CASSYSQGRAGNTIYF

V: TRBV2
CDR3: CASRPWGYNTGELFF

V: TRBV20-1
CDR3: CSTSGTGQEKLFF

V: TRBV20-1
CDR3: CSASSGREKINEQFF

V: TRBV24-1
CDR3: CATSDQGPPSSYEQYF

V: TRBV7-9
CDR3: CASRTYAYATNTGELFF

V: TRBV7-8
CDR3: CASSVTGASYEQYF

V: TRBV20-1
CDR3: CSARTGGGNQPQHF

V: TRBV12-3/TRBV12-4
CDR3: CASSYIGSHNEQFF

V: TRBV5-1
CDR3: CASSLTTRAPRHEQFF

V: TRBV7-3
CDR3: CASSVEGGYAYEQYF

V: TRBV20-1
CDR3: CSPYDRVVRNEQFF

V: TRBV7-8
CDR3: CASSSGLRGQQTQYF

V: TRBV7-2
CDR3: CASTKKGHKETQYF

V: TRBV28
CDR3: CASSLSPSVPEAFF

V: TRBV6-1
CDR3: CASTKGQGIAEQYF

V: TRBV20-1
CDR3: CSARSAGPETQYF

V: TRBV15
CDR3: CATSSFNRDSYEQYF

V: TRBV28
CDR3: CASRVQGEAREQYF

V: TRBV11-2
CDR3: CASSSVTSGAALAKNIQYF

V: TRBV20-1
CDR3: CSARAARRVYNEQFF

V: TRBV20-1
CDR3: CSTAWGGANEQFF

V: TRBV6-5
CDR3: CASSYFPQGWDTQYF

V: TRBV20-1
CDR3: CSALSSGTGNGYTF

V: TRBV7-9
CDR3: CASSRPGGNQPQHF

V: TRBV29-1
CDR3: CSVDRTNGAQYF

V: TRBV11-2
CDR3: CASSLGGGRGRAKNIQYF

V: TRBV29-1
CDR3: CSVEVWDMGTQYF

V: TRBV18
CDR3: CASSPSRTGELFF

V: TRBV6-5
CDR3: CASSYSPGSYEQYF

V: TRBV5-1
CDR3: CASSSGLNTEAFF

V: TRBV29-1
CDR3: CSVSGGSYEQYF

V: TRBV7-9
CDR3: CASSSPGTIQNEQFF